Below, 23 T cell receptor beta chains from the same sample are listed, as sequenced in a study of cytomegalovirus exposure and HLA in healthy donors. A multiplex PCR was run with 60 Vbeta primers and 13 Jbeta primers. Assay used: immunoSEQ multiplex PCR; TCRdb lists only in-frame clones, some missing. The sample shows 150,000 to 200,000 clones, about 78% of them seen only once. Sequencing was carried out using PBMCs. The origin of the receptors is a man in his sixties in good health and CMV-seronegative.

The rearrangement uses TRBV5-1 and TRBJ2-2; D may be TRBD2 (5 bases). With 4 bases removed from V and 9 bases from J, the gap between germline ends came to 10 bases. CDR3 length: 12 residues. Germline V lookup: CDR1 SGHRS, CDR2 YFSETQ. DNA for the CDR3: TGCGCCAGCAGCGTGGGAGAGAGGGAGCTGTTTTTT. It encodes CASSVGERELFF.

J is TRBJ2-1 and V is TRBV10-3, with TRBD2 matching 8 bases. V shed 3 bases, J shed 8 bases, and the junction held 6 bases outside the gene matches. Per germline, CDR1 ENHRY and CDR2 SYGVKD. The CDR3 has 14 amino acids. The CDR3 region has the DNA TGTGCCATCAGTGACGGACTAGCAGGGGATGAGCAGTTCTTC. Translated, it gives CAISDGLAGDEQFF.

The CDR3 region is CASSMSTGGWDEQFF. For the CDR3, the DNA is TGTGCCAGTAGTATGAGTACGGGGGGGTGGGATGAGCAGTTCTTC. V usage is TRBV19 and J usage is TRBJ2-1; 8 positions agree with TRBD2. V shed 3 bases, J shed 8 bases, and the junction held 9 bases outside the gene matches. The CDR3 has 15 residues. Per germline, CDR1 LNHDA and CDR2 SQIVND (reference sequence).

The V call is TRBV29-1, the J call TRBJ1-2, with D possibly being TRBD1 (5 bases). V gave up 0 bases and J gave up 5 bases, with 10 bases separating them. Germline loops: CDR1 SQVTM, CDR2 ANQGSEA. CDR3 length equals 13 residues. DNA for the CDR3: TGCAGCGTTGAAGAGACAGCCCATTATGGCTACACCTTC. Its protein product is CSVEETAHYGYTF.

As regards this clone: A junction end diverges from the germline sequence, so it may reflect a read error. The chain couples TRBV5-8 to TRBJ1-2; D may be TRBD1 (6 bases). The germline V gene has CDR1 SGHTS and CDR2 YDEGEE. The CDR3 totals 13 residues. CDR3 sequence reads: CVSGVQGYYGYTF. The CDR3 DNA reads TGTGTCAGCGGGGTCCAGGGGTACTATGGCTACACCTTC.

The gene calls are TRBV27 and TRBJ2-1; no firm D call. Germline V gives CDR1 MNHEY, CDR2 SMNVEV (reference sequence). V was pared by 2 bases and J by 1 base, with 9 bases between. The CDR3 runs to 15 residues. CDR3 DNA sequence: TGTGCCAGCAGTTTACGGTCAAATTCCTACAATGAGCAGTTCTTC. This sequence encodes CASSLRSNSYNEQFF.

In its sample, this clone was seen a few times. The gene calls are TRBV6-1 and TRBJ1-5; 10 nucleotides line up with TRBD1. Losses at the gene ends were 8 bases for V and 4 bases for J; bases not matched to a gene: 8. CDR1 is MNHNS and CDR2 is SASEGT in the germline V gene. The CDR3 contains 15 residues. The CDR3 coding sequence is TGTGCCAGCGCATATGGGACAGGGGCTAATCAGCCCCAGCATTTT. Its translation is CASAYGTGANQPQHF.

This clone occurred once. The CDR3 reads CASSPLGQGNTEAFF. In nucleotides, the CDR3 is TGCGCCAGCAGCCCCCTGGGACAGGGGAACACTGAAGCTTTCTTT. V gene TRBV5-1 combines with J gene TRBJ1-1; 9 bases match TRBD1. The V and J ends lost 4 bases and 1 base, in that order; junction bases with no gene match: 5. Germline V gives CDR1 SGHRS, CDR2 YFSETQ. This CDR3 region has 15 residues.

This clone was observed a few times. V gene TRBV6-5 combines with J gene TRBJ1-2; 7 bases match TRBD1. The germline gives CDR1 MNHEY, CDR2 SVGAGI. V gave up 6 bases and J gave up 1 base; unmatched junction bases: 2. This CDR3 is built from 13 residues. The CDR3 bases are TGTGCCAGCAGATGGGACAGTAACTATGGCTACACCTTC. Its protein is CASRWDSNYGYTF.

The gene calls are TRBV27 and TRBJ2-1, with 14 bases matching TRBD2. Germline CDR1 MNHEY, CDR2 SMNVEV (reference sequence). The trim removed 5 bases at V and 8 bases at J, leaving 8 bases unmatched. The CDR3 consists of 16 residues. In nucleotides, the CDR3 is TGTGCCAGCAGTCCTACCGGACTAGCGGGGGGCTATGAGCAGTTCTTC. This sequence encodes CASSPTGLAGGYEQFF.

The chain has TRBV27 and TRBJ1-1; the D is unclear. Germline V gene sequence: CDR1 MNHEY, CDR2 SMNVEV (reference sequence). The CDR3 has 14 residues. The V end was cut by 1 base, the J end by 1 base, with 7 bases between. The chain's CDR3 is CASSLYSSNTEAFF. For the CDR3, the DNA is TGTGCCAGCAGTTTATACTCATCGAACACTGAAGCTTTCTTT.

The CDR3, as DNA: TGTGCCAGCAGCTTAGGTGTGACAGAGGAGCCCCAGCATTTT. This sequence encodes CASSLGVTEEPQHF. This rearrangement joins TRBV13 to TRBJ1-5, with a possible D match to TRBD1 (5 bases). Germline CDR1 and CDR2: PRHDT and FYEKMQ (reference sequence). Trimming shortened V by 0 bases and J by 8 bases, and 11 bases separated the two germline ends. This CDR3 has 14 amino acids.

On this clone: This same CDR3 is encoded by further DNA sequences in the sample. The gene calls are TRBV5-1 and TRBJ2-7; 7 bases agree with TRBD1. The V gene end was trimmed by 0 bases and the J gene end by 2 bases; junction bases not matched to a gene: 2. This CDR3 spans 14 amino acids. The V gene's germline CDR1 is SGHRS and CDR2 YFSETQ. CDR3 sequence reads: CASSLGTGPYEQYF. The CDR3 coding sequence is TGCGCCAGCAGCTTGGGGACAGGACCCTACGAGCAGTACTTC.

Only one count was recorded for this clone. The chain combines TRBV6-6 with TRBJ2-2, with TRBD1 as a possible D gene (6 bases). Trimming left V 5 bases short and J 7 bases short, with 17 bases between. Germline CDR1 and CDR2: MNHNY and SVGAGI (reference sequence). The CDR3 is 15 residues long. CDR3 amino acids: CASSPAPQGFGELFF. For the CDR3, the DNA is TGTGCCAGCAGTCCAGCCCCACAGGGATTCGGGGAGCTGTTTTTT.

The V call is TRBV9, the J call TRBJ2-4; unclear D gene. Trimming took 3 bases from V and 8 from J, leaving 12 bases between them. This CDR3 region has 13 residues. Germline values: CDR1 SGDLS, CDR2 YYNGEE. The chain's CDR3 is CASSAQRADIQYF. CDR3 nucleotides: TGTGCCAGCAGCGCCCAGCGCGCGGACATTCAGTACTTC.

This clone occurred once. The CDR3 is CASSLERAGEAYEQYF. The DNA of the CDR3 is TGTGCCAGCAGTTTGGAGCGAGCGGGAGAAGCCTACGAGCAGTACTTC. The gene calls are TRBV27 and TRBJ2-5; 8 nucleotides align to TRBD2. The last part of the DNA fits TRBJ2-7 better; the J call may be wrong. Germline loops: CDR1 MNHEY, CDR2 SMNVEV (reference sequence). There are 16 residues in the CDR3.

The chain is built from TRBV9 and TRBJ2-5, with D possibly being TRBD1 (6 bases). Between the trimmed V and J ends, which lost 0 bases and 3 bases, there was a span of 12 bases. The CDR3 totals 15 residues. Germline V gene lookup returns CDR1 SGDLS and CDR2 YYNGEE. The CDR3 DNA is TGTGCCAGCAGCGTAGCTGGGACAATTGAAGAGACCCAGTACTTC. Translating it yields CASSVAGTIEETQYF.

This clone was seen more than once but under ten times. This chain connects TRBV2 to TRBJ2-3; D gene ambiguous. The CDR3 loop spans 12 amino acids. V dropped 3 bases and J dropped 6 bases, with 7 bases sitting between them. Germline assignment: CDR1 SNHLY and CDR2 FYNNEI. CDR3 protein: CASSDRGDTQYF. The CDR3 DNA sequence: TGTGCCAGCAGTGATAGAGGTGATACGCAGTATTTT. Filled out from reference TRBV2 and TRBJ2-3, the complete variable domain reads EPEVTQTPSHQVTQMGQEVILRCVPISNHLYFYWYRQILGQKVEFLVSFYNNEISEKSEIFDDQFSVERPDGSNFTLKIRSTKLEDSAMYFCASSDRGDTQYFGPGTRLTVL.

The chain carries TRBV28 and TRBJ1-5; D may be TRBD1 (6 bases). The ends were cut back, 4 bases at V and 7 bases at J, with 14 bases in the middle. Germline V gene lookup returns CDR1 MDHEN and CDR2 SYDVKM. This CDR3 is 14 amino acids long. CDR3 coding DNA: TGTGCCAGCAGTTCGGCCGGACAGTGGCAGCCCCAGCATTTT. Translating it yields CASSSAGQWQPQHF.

This sequence joins TRBV7-8 and TRBJ2-3, with D tentatively TRBD2 (6 bases). Trimming shortened V by 0 bases and J by 0 bases, and 16 bases separated the two germline ends. This CDR3 spans 18 amino acids. Looked up from germline, CDR1 is SGHVS and CDR2 is FQNEAQ. CDR3 DNA sequence: TGTGCCAGCAGCTTAGCGCGGGATAGTGAGGGTAGCACAGATACGCAGTATTTT. Its translation: CASSLARDSEGSTDTQYF. Variable domain in full (rest from reference TRBV7-8 and TRBJ2-3): GAGVSQSPRYKVAKRGQDVALRCDPISGHVSLFWYQQALGQGPEFLTYFQNEAQLDKSGLPSDRFFAERPEGSVSTLKIQRTQQEDSAVYLCASSLARDSEGSTDTQYFGPGTRLTVL.

The chain carries TRBV7-9 and TRBJ2-2; D is perhaps TRBD1 (5 bases). The CDR3 sequence is 14 residues long. Trimming cost V 1 base and J 3 bases, with 6 bases left between them. Germline CDR1 and CDR2: SEHNR and FQNEAQ (reference sequence). CDR3 DNA sequence: TGTGCCAGCAGCTTAGAAGGGGACACCGGGGAGCTGTTTTTT. Protein product: CASSLEGDTGELFF.

The V call is TRBV28, the J call TRBJ1-1, with D tentatively TRBD1 (5 bases). V lost 2 bases, J lost 4 bases, and 14 bases lay in between. CDR1 and CDR2 from the germline V gene are MDHEN and SYDVKM. The CDR3 sequence is 15 residues long. This chain's CDR3 is CASSLGGAQVTEAFF. DNA of the CDR3: TGTGCCAGCAGTTTAGGCGGGGCCCAGGTCACTGAAGCTTTCTTT.

Comment on this clone: A junction end diverges from the germline sequence, so it may reflect a read error. This chain links TRBV7-2 with TRBJ2-1; no definite D call. From germline, CDR1 is SGHTA and CDR2 FQGNSA. The CDR3 totals 13 residues. Here the CDR3 reads CASSLGPDNKQFF. The DNA of the CDR3 is TGTGCCAGCAGCTTAGGGCCAGACAATAAGCAGTTCTTC.